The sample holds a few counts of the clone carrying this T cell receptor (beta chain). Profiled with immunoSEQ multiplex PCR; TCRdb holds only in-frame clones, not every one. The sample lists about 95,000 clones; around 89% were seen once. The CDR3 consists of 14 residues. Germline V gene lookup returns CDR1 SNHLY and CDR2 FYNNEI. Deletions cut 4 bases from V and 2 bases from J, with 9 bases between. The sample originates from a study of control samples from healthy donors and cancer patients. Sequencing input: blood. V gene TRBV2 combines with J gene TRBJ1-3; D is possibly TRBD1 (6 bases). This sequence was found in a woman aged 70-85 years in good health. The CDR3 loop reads CASSVGGAGNTIYF. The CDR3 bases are TGTGCCAGCAGTGTAGGGGGGGCTGGAAACACCATATATTTT.